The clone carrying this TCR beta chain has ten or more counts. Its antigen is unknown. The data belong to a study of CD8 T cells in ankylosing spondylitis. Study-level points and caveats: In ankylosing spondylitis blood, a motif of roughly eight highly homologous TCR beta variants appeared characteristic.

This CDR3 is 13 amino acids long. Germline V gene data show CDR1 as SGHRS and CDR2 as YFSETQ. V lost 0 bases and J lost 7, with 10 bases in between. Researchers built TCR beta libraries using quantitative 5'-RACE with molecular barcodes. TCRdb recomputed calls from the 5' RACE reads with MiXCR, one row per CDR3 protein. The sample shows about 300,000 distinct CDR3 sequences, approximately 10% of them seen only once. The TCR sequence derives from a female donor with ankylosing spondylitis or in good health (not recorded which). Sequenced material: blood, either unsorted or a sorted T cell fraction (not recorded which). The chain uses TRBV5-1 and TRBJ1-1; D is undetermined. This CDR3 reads CASSLGYEGEAFF. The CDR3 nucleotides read TGCGCCAGCAGCTTGGGGTATGAGGGTGAAGCTTTCTTT.